What follows are 30 T cell receptor beta chains derived from one specimen sequenced in a study of glioma-infiltrating T cells. Amplification of TCR alpha and beta CDR3 regions from RNA used iRepertoire nested multiplex PCR. In TCRdb, the multiplex PCR reads were re-called with MiXCR into one record per CDR3 protein. The sample has some 160,000 distinct CDR3 sequences; around 40% are singletons. The sequencing input was glioma tissue, nonneoplastic brain tissue, or PBMCs (not recorded which). These receptor sequences come from a human donor with low-grade glioma or glioblastoma, undergoing nonglioma brain surgery, or in good health (not recorded which).

This clonotype appeared many times. V and J are TRBV6-1 and TRBJ1-5, with TRBD1 matching 7 bases. The CDR3 spans 15 residues. The germline V gene has CDR1 MNHNS and CDR2 SASEGT. The ends lost 7 bases at V and 0 bases at J; junction bases unmatched: 6. Here the CDR3 reads CASIAGGDSNQPQHF. The CDR3 DNA sequence: TGTGCCAGCATAGCAGGGGGGGATAGCAATCAGCCCCAGCATTTT.

In regard to this clonotype: This may arise from a read error, as a much more abundant clone is one base away. CDR3 protein: CATKGGVNTDTQYF. The CDR3 nucleotides read TGTGCCACCAAGGGCGGGGTGAACACAGATACGCAGTATTTT. This chain connects TRBV28 to TRBJ2-3, with D perhaps matching TRBD2 (6 bases). The CDR3 runs 14 residues. Trimming left V 10 bases short and J 2 bases short, with 16 bases between. Germline V gives CDR1 MDHEN, CDR2 SYDVKM.

This clonotype was found many times. The chain has TRBV20-1 and TRBJ1-1, with D unclear. This CDR3 comprises 12 residues. Trimming stripped 6 bases from V and 1 base from J, with 9 bases between. The germline V gene encodes CDR1 DFQATT and CDR2 SNEGSKA (reference sequence). The CDR3 protein is CSASFQNTEAFF. CDR3 in DNA: TGCAGTGCCTCCTTTCAGAACACTGAAGCTTTCTTT.

The rearrangement links TRBV28 to TRBJ2-5, with D perhaps matching TRBD1 or TRBD2 (5 bases each). This CDR3 region has 13 residues. CDR1 is MDHEN and CDR2 is SYDVKM in the germline V gene. CDR3 residues: CDGTSAGQETQYF. The CDR3 coding sequence is TGTGACGGGACGTCCGCCGGCCAAGAGACCCAGTACTTC.

As for this clonotype: A much larger clone lies one base from this, so it may be a read error. V gene TRBV2 combines with J gene TRBJ2-7, with 8 nucleotides matching TRBD2. The germline V gene has CDR1 SNHLY and CDR2 FYNNEI. This CDR3 comprises 13 residues. The chain's CDR3 is CASRELLAVEQNF. The CDR3 nucleotides read TGTGCCAGCAGGGAACTACTAGCGGTCGAGCAGAACTTC.

Only one count was recorded for this clonotype. At one end the junction does not follow the germline gene, possibly because of a read error. This chain links TRBV7-2 with TRBJ2-5; 10 nucleotides agree with TRBD2. From germline, CDR1 is SGHTA and CDR2 FQGNSA. This CDR3 has 15 residues. The CDR3 DNA reads as TGTGCCAGCAGGTTAGCGGGAGGCCCAATTGAGACCCAGTACTTC. It specifies CASRLAGGPIETQYF. The whole variable domain, filled in from reference TRBV7-2 and TRBJ2-5, reads GAGVSQSPSNKVTEKGKDVELRCDPISGHTALYWYRQSLGQGLEFLIYFQGNSAPDKSGLPSDRFSAERTGGSVSTLTIQRTQQEDSAVYLCASRLAGGPIETQYFGPGTRLLVL.

The rearrangement joins TRBV6-2 or TRBV6-3 to TRBJ1-1; tentatively, D is TRBD1 (6 bases). Germline CDR1 reads MNHEY; CDR2 reads SVGEGT. The CDR3 is made up of 13 amino acids. The V end was cut by 6 bases, the J end by 11 bases, with 19 bases between. The DNA for the CDR3 is TGTGCCAGCAGCTCGGGACATGGGGCCGCCGCTTTCTTT. Translation: CASSSGHGAAAFF.

This clonotype was observed a few times. A much more abundant neighbour one base away suggests this may be a read error. The chain joins TRBV20-1 to TRBJ2-1, with TRBD1 as a possible D gene (6 bases). The CDR3 extends over 13 amino acids. Per germline, CDR1 DFQATT and CDR2 SNEGSKA (reference sequence). Here the CDR3 DNA reads TGCAGTGCTGCGAGACAGGTTTTGAATGAGGAGTTCTTC. Protein: CSAARQVLNEEFF.

The table lists this clonotype with many counts. The chain combines TRBV2 with TRBJ1-5; D unresolved. The V end was cut by 3 bases, the J end by 5 bases, with 11 bases between. This CDR3 has 14 amino acids. Germline CDR1 reads SNHLY; CDR2 reads FYNNEI. The CDR3 DNA follows: TGTGCCAGCAGTGACGGAGGCAGTTATCAGCCCCAGCATTTT. The encoded protein is CASSDGGSYQPQHF. Together with reference TRBV2 and TRBJ1-5, the CDR3 gives the full variable domain: EPEVTQTPSHQVTQMGQEVILRCVPISNHLYFYWYRQILGQKVEFLVSFYNNEISEKSEIFDDQFSVERPDGSNFTLKIRSTKLEDSAMYFCASSDGGSYQPQHFGDGTRLSIL.

This sequence joins TRBV19 and TRBJ2-5; D gene ambiguous. Trimming pared 7 bases from V and 4 bases from J, leaving 19 bases between. This CDR3 is built from 15 residues. Germline loops: CDR1 LNHDA, CDR2 SQIVND (reference sequence). The CDR3 DNA follows: TGTGCCAGTATTAATCCTGCGGCTCTGGGAGAGACCCAGTACTTC. Amino acids: CASINPAALGETQYF.

As to this clonotype: At one end the junction does not follow the germline gene, possibly because of a read error. V gene TRBV6-1 combines with J gene TRBJ2-5; TRBD2 agrees at 9 bases. This CDR3 spans 15 amino acids. The germline gives CDR1 MNHNS, CDR2 SASEGT. For the CDR3, the DNA is TGTGCCAGCAGTGAAGCGGGACTAGCAAAAGAGACACAGTACTTC. It is translated as CASSEAGLAKETQYF.

This clonotype has only one observation. The chain uses TRBV12-3 or TRBV12-4 and TRBJ2-3, with 8 bases fitting TRBD2. The CDR3 length is 17 residues. After removal of 4 bases from V and 3 bases from J, the junction contained 12 bases not matched to a gene. CDR3 bases: TGTGCCAGCAGTTCCCTGACCGGGACTAGAATTACAGATACGCAGTATTTT. Translated, it gives CASSSLTGTRITDTQYF.

This chain joins TRBV20-1 and TRBJ1-5; D is unresolved. CDR3 length: 17 amino acids. The V end was cut by 1 base, the J end by 4 bases, with 20 bases between. Looked up from germline, CDR1 is DFQATT and CDR2 is SNEGSKA (reference sequence). The CDR3 coding sequence is TGCAGTGCTAGAGCCCTGGGGATTTTGGATGGGAATCAGCCCCAGCATTTT. This gives the protein CSARALGILDGNQPQHF.

This clonotype was counted ten times or more. This chain uses TRBV7-9 with TRBJ1-2; possible D gene TRBD1, 5 bases. The CDR3 has 13 amino acids. The V end was cut by 4 bases, the J end by 2 bases, with 8 bases between. Germline CDR1 is SEHNR and CDR2 is FQNEAQ (reference sequence). The CDR3 nucleotides read TGTGCCAGCAGCTCCAGGGTGAACTATGGCTACACCTTC. This translates into CASSSRVNYGYTF.

A word on this clonotype: One end of the junction fails to match germline, which may point to a read error. The chain carries TRBV28 and TRBJ1-1; 7 bases fit TRBD1. Germline assignment: CDR1 MDHEN and CDR2 SYDVKM. The CDR3 loop spans 12 amino acids. CDR3 in DNA: TGTACCAGCAGAGGACAGGAACCGAAAGCTTTCTTT. Translating it yields CTSRGQEPKAFF.

The rearrangement links TRBV7-9 to TRBJ1-2; tentative D call: TRBD1 (5 bases). Trimming took off 4 bases at V and 3 bases at J, with 15 bases between the two ends. The CDR3 runs 15 residues. In germline, CDR1 is SEHNR, CDR2 FQNEAQ (reference sequence). The CDR3 DNA sequence: TGTGCCAGCAGCTCCCCGACCGGGACTCACTATGGCTACACCTTC. It is translated as CASSSPTGTHYGYTF.

Notes on this clonotype: A read error is possible here, since a much larger clone lies one base away. The chain carries TRBV28 and TRBJ1-4; unclear D gene. The germline CDR1 and CDR2 sequences are MDHEN and SYDVKM. This CDR3 has 14 amino acids. Trimming pared 7 bases from V and 3 bases from J, leaving 12 bases between. In DNA form, the CDR3 reads TGTGCCAGCAAAAACGGGGTAGCTAATGAAAAACTGTTTTTT. It codes for CASKNGVANEKLFF.

In the case of this clonotype: A much larger clone lies a single base off, so this may be a read error. The chain joins TRBV6-1 to TRBJ2-2; possibly TRBD2 for D (7 bases). Per the germline V gene, CDR1 is MNHNS and CDR2 is SASEGT. The CDR3 totals 17 residues. V lost 8 bases, J lost 6 bases, and 25 bases lay in between. In DNA form, the CDR3 reads TGTGCCAGCGAAAAAGGACTAGGGGGAGACTTTCCCGGGGAGCTGTTTTTT. Protein sequence: CASEKGLGGDFPGELFF.

For this clonotype: Just one base apart from a much larger clone, this may be a read error. V is TRBV12-3 or TRBV12-4 and J is TRBJ2-1; 7 nucleotides line up with TRBD2. This CDR3 is built from 16 residues. The V and J ends lost 5 bases and 5 bases, in that order; junction bases with no gene match: 12. The CDR3 region is CASSPRGSGIHNEQFF. DNA for the CDR3: TGTGCCAGCAGTCCCCGGGGGAGCGGGATTCACAATGAGCAGTTCTTC.

The gene calls are TRBV28 and TRBJ1-1; 8 nucleotides match TRBD1. This CDR3 has 15 amino acids. V trimming: 4 bases; J trimming: 0 bases; junction bases outside the gene matches: 4. The V gene's germline CDR1 is MDHEN and CDR2 SYDVKM. The CDR3 here is CASSSGQGLNTEAFF. DNA for the CDR3: TGTGCCAGCAGTTCCGGACAGGGTTTGAACACTGAAGCTTTCTTT.

This clonotype appeared a few times. The chain employs TRBV20-1 and TRBJ2-3; D uncertain. Germline-derived CDR1 and CDR2 are DFQATT and SNEGSKA (reference sequence). The ends were cut back, 3 bases at V and 1 base at J, with 11 bases in the middle. The CDR3 totals 14 residues. The CDR3 protein is CSASGGPRTDTQYF. Here the CDR3 DNA reads TGCAGTGCTAGTGGTGGGCCCCGCACAGATACGCAGTATTTT.

The chain recombines TRBV5-1 with TRBJ1-2, with D unresolved. Per germline, CDR1 SGHRS and CDR2 YFSETQ. Between the trimmed V and J ends, which lost 6 bases and 0 bases, there was a span of 12 bases. The CDR3 is 14 amino acids. This CDR3 is CASTNPQANYGYTF. The CDR3 DNA reads as TGCGCCAGCACCAACCCACAAGCTAACTATGGCTACACCTTC.

V usage is TRBV5-1 and J usage is TRBJ2-3, with 14 bases identical to TRBD2. The germline V gene encodes CDR1 SGHRS and CDR2 YFSETQ. This CDR3 is 15 amino acids long. The V and J ends lost 4 bases and 4 bases, in that order; junction bases with no gene match: 2. CDR3 protein: CASSGTSGRPDTQYF. CDR3 sequence (DNA): TGCGCCAGCAGCGGGACTAGCGGGAGACCAGATACGCAGTATTTT.

This sequence joins TRBV10-3 and TRBJ2-5, with TRBD1 matching 7 bases. From germline, CDR1 is ENHRY and CDR2 SYGVKD. V was clipped by 3 bases and J by 2 bases; unmatched bases: 9. CDR3 length equals 16 residues. The CDR3 region has the DNA TGTGCCATCAGTGATAACCCGGGACAGCAACAAGAGACCCAGTACTTC. It encodes CAISDNPGQQQETQYF.

This clonotype has a count of ten or more. V and J are TRBV20-1 and TRBJ2-1; D not certain. Trimming removed 6 bases from V and 0 bases from J, with 18 bases in between. CDR1 is DFQATT and CDR2 is SNEGSKA in the germline V gene (reference sequence). CDR3 length: 16 residues. The CDR3 DNA reads TGCAGTGCCCTTGGTGAAACGGTCAGCTCCTACAATGAGCAGTTCTTC. Translated: CSALGETVSSYNEQFF.

In regard to this clonotype: Germline and junction disagree at one end, which may indicate a read error. This chain links TRBV27 with TRBJ2-3, with unresolved D. CDR1 MNHEY and CDR2 SMNVEV come from the germline V gene (reference sequence). The CDR3 runs 14 residues. Here the CDR3 DNA reads TGTGCCATCAGTGAGTCGAACCCCACAGATACGCAGTATTTT. Amino acid sequence: CAISESNPTDTQYF.

This clonotype was counted at least ten times. The chain links TRBV28 to TRBJ1-1; no definite D call. Germline values: CDR1 MDHEN, CDR2 SYDVKM. Deletions cut 2 bases from V and 1 base from J, with 5 bases between. The CDR3 has 13 amino acids. CDR3 sequence: CASSLDPNTEAFF. CDR3 bases: TGTGCCAGCAGTTTAGACCCGAACACTGAAGCTTTCTTT.

V gene TRBV29-1 combines with J gene TRBJ2-1; no clear D gene. Trimming left V 6 bases short and J 4 bases short, with 4 bases between. Germline lookup yields CDR1 SQVTM and CDR2 ANQGSEA. This CDR3 spans 10 amino acids. The CDR3 coding sequence is TGCAGCGTACAATACAATGAGCAGTTCTTC. It encodes CSVQYNEQFF.

A remark on this clonotype: At one of its ends the junction is not consistent with the germline gene, which may arise from a read error. V is TRBV7-8 and J is TRBJ2-3, with 9 bases identical to TRBD2. The length of the CDR3 is 15 residues. CDR1 is SGHVS, CDR2 FQNEAQ, per germline. CDR3 in DNA: TGCGCCAGCAGCCAAAGACTAGCGGTCACAGATACGCAGTATTTT. Amino acids: CASSQRLAVTDTQYF. The full variable domain, its missing parts supplied by reference TRBV7-8 and TRBJ2-3, is GAGVSQSPRYKVAKRGQDVALRCDPISGHVSLFWYQQALGQGPEFLTYFQNEAQLDKSGLPSDRFFAERPEGSVSTLKIQRTQQEDSAVYLCASSQRLAVTDTQYFGPGTRLTVL.

This clonotype was observed a handful of times. A much larger clone sits a single nucleotide away, making a read error possible. The rearrangement joins TRBV28 to TRBJ2-5, with D tentatively TRBD2 (6 bases). CDR1 is MDHEN and CDR2 is SYDVKM in the germline V gene. The CDR3 runs to 15 residues. The V end was cut by 8 bases, the J end by 3 bases, with 19 bases between. The CDR3, as DNA: TGTGCCAGCGGATTAGCGGTAGGAGCTGAAGAGACCCAGTACTTC. Its translation: CASGLAVGAEETQYF.